This TCR beta chain emerged from a study of blood T cell repertoires in COVID-19. The table came from immunoSEQ multiplex PCR; TCRdb's copy has only in-frame clones and leaves some out. This table has some 100,000 clones, roughly 87% appearing once. Germline CDR1 MNHEY, CDR2 SMNVEV (reference sequence). The CDR3 has 15 residues. The V and J ends lost 7 bases and 8 bases respectively, with 21 bases between them. This clone was seen just once. This receptor was taken from a human donor in a cohort sampled during active COVID-19. The gene calls are TRBV27 and TRBJ2-1, with D maybe TRBD1 (5 bases). Sequenced sample: peripheral blood. The CDR3 is CASTPKRTGHDEQFF. DNA of the CDR3: TGTGCCAGCACCCCGAAACGTACAGGTCACGATGAGCAGTTCTTC.